This entry features one TCR beta chain sequence. Its antigen is currently not known. No qualities accompany the bases; no much larger clone lies one base away. To make first-strand cDNA, Superscript III was used along with a set of TRAV- and TRBV-specific primers so that both the TCRalpha and TCRbeta chains were covered. TCRs were amplified with Phusion for 20 PCR cycles, with a constant-region primer paired with the adapter attached to the V primers. The isolated mRNA was amplified using the MessageAmp II aRNA Amplification Kit, with in vitro transcription performed for about 15 hours at 37 degrees C. The Dynabeads mRNA DIRECT Purification Kit was used to isolate mRNA for TCR sequencing. A second roughly 24-cycle Phusion PCR added indexed Illumina adapters, and products were purified with AMPure XP beads. Concerning the study's data processing: Custom Perl scripts were used to pool TCR sequences that encoded the same protein, to remove out-of-frame sequences, and to calculate the abundance of each clonotype. The analysis excluded TCR sequences that were supported by just one read. The metrics used to describe the repertoires included Shannon entropy, Gini index, clonality, richness, and the frequency of TCRs shared between repertoires. In-frame beta chains were kept once TCRdb had trimmed the public reads at Q25 with fastp and called clones with MiXCR. Rows with a matching CDR3 protein are joined into one entry that keeps the most common DNA and genes. The V and J calls, along with clone size, are taken from TCRdb and not from the paper's own processing. This sample comprises about 14,000 distinct CDR3 sequences, roughly 50% of them detected only once. Of the sample, about 4% is held by the ten largest clones.

The sample belongs to a study of low-dose radiotherapy and immunotherapy resistance in tumors (dated by TCRdb to the early 2020s). Concerning the study at large: Patients in Cohort 1 were given 0.5 Gy per fraction every 2 weeks, and the prescribed total PTV dose was 6.5 Gy. For Cohort 2, the dose was 1 Gy per fraction given every two weeks, adding up to 13 Gy in total across 26 weeks. Nivolumab was administered intravenously as a 240 mg flat dose every two weeks, and ipilimumab was administered intravenously at 1 mg/kg every six weeks. Cyclophosphamide 200 mg/m2 was given intravenously every two weeks, one day before each radiation and immunotherapy administration. Aspirin 300 mg was taken orally once daily by patients for four cycles, starting on cycle 1 day 1. Trial participants were not randomized into treatment groups. The translational analysis covered eight patients: three from the first dose cohort and the first five from the second dose cohort.

Donors were enrolled in RACIN, a single-arm phase I dose-escalation trial in which nivolumab, ipilimumab, aspirin, low-dose cyclophosphamide and low-dose radiotherapy were combined. To be eligible, a patient needed to have an advanced solid tumor that was TIL-negative. CDR1 is given as SGHDT and CDR2 as YYEEEE, both from the germline V gene. Trimming costs V 0 bases and J 1 base, and their ends lie 5 bases apart. Counted from cysteine to phenylalanine, this CDR3 has 14 amino acids. Just the 42-base CDR3 DNA is kept, in frame starting at base 1. This clonotype was obtained from a human donor with advanced metastatic prostate, ovarian, gallbladder or colorectal cancer (not recorded which). This table probably holds off-target reads from a library built for another chain. The chain joins TRBV5-6 to TRBJ1-5, and possibly TRBD1, on 5 matching bases. The CDR3 in this case is CASSLGGSNQPQHF. The nucleotide sequence is given as TGTGCCAGCAGCTTGGGGGGGAGCAATCAGCCCCAGCATTTT.